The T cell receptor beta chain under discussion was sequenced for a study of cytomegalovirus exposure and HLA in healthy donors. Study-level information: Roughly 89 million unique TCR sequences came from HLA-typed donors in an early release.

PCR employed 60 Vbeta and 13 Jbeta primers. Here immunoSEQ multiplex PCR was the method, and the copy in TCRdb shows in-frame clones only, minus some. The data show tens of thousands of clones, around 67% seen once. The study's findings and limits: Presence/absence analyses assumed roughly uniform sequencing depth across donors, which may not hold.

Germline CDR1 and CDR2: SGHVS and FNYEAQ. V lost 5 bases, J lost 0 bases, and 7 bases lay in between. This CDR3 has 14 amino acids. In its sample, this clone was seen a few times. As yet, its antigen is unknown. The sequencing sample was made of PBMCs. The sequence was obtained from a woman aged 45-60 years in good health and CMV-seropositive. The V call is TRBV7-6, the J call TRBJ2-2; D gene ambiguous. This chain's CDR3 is CASSPTTNTGELFF. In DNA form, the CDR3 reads TGTGCCAGCAGCCCCACTACGAACACCGGGGAGCTGTTTTTT.